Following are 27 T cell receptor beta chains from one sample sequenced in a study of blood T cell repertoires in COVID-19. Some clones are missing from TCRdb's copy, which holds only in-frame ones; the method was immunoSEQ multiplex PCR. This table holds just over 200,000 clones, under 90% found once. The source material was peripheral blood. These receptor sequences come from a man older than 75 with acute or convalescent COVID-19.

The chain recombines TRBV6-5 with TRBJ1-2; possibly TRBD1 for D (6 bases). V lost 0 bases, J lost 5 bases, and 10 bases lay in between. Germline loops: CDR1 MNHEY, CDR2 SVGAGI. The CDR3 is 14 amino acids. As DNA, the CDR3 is TGTGCCAGCAGTTACTCGACAGGACAGTATGGCTACACCTTC. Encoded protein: CASSYSTGQYGYTF.

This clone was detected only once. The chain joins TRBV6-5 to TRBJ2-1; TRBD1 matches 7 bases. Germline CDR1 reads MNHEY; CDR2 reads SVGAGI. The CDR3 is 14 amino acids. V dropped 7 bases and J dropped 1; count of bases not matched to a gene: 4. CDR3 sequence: CASNPGQSYNEQFF. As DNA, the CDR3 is TGTGCCAGCAACCCGGGACAGTCCTACAATGAGCAGTTCTTC.

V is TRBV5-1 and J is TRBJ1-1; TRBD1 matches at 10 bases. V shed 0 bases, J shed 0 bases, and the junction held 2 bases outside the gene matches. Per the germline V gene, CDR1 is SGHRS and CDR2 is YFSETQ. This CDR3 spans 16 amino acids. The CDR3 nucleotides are TGCGCCAGCAGCTTGGGACAGGGGGCGATGAACACTGAAGCTTTCTTT. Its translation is CASSLGQGAMNTEAFF.

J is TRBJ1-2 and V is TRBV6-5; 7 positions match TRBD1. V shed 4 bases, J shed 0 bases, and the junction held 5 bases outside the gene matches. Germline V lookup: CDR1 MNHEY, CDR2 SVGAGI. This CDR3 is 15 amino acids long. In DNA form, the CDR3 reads TGTGCCAGCAGTTCCGACAGGGCTTCTAACTATGGCTACACCTTC. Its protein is CASSSDRASNYGYTF.

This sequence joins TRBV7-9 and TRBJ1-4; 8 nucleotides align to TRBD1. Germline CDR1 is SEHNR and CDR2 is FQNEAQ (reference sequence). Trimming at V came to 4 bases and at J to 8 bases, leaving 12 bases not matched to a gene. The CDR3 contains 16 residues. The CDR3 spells CASSSGTGTFREKLFF. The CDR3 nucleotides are TGTGCCAGCAGCTCCGGGACAGGAACCTTTCGCGAAAAACTGTTTTTT.

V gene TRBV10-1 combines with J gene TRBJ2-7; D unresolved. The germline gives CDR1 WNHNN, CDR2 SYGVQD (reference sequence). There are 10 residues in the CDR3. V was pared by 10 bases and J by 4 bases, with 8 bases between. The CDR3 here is CANGGYEQYV. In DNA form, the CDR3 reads TGCGCCAATGGCGGTTACGAGCAGTACGTC.

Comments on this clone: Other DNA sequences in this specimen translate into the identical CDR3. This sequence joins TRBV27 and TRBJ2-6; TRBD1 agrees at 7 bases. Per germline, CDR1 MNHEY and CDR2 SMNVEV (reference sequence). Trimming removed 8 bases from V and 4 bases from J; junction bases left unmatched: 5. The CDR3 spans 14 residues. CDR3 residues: CASRGGVGANVLTF. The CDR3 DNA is TGTGCCAGCCGAGGGGGCGTGGGGGCCAACGTCCTGACTTTC.

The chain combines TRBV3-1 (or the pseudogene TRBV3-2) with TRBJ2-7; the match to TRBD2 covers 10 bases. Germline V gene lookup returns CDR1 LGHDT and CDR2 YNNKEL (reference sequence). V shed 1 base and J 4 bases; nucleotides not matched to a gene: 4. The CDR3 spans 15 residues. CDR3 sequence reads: CASSQGPSGGYEQYF. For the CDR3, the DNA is TGTGCCAGCAGCCAAGGTCCTAGCGGGGGTTACGAGCAGTACTTC.

The CDR3 reads CSATGTSGRISSYEQYF. In DNA, the CDR3 is TGCAGCGCTACCGGGACTAGCGGGAGAATTTCCTCCTACGAGCAGTACTTC. This chain joins TRBV29-1 and TRBJ2-7; TRBD2 matches at 14 bases. The CDR3 is 17 residues long. The trim removed 7 bases at V and 0 bases at J, leaving 11 bases unmatched. Germline lookup yields CDR1 SQVTM and CDR2 ANQGSEA.

The CDR3 spells CASSLAPFATNEKLFF. CDR3 coding DNA: TGCGCCAGCAGCTTGGCTCCCTTTGCAACTAATGAAAAACTGTTTTTT. This chain uses TRBV5-1 with TRBJ1-4; D remains ambiguous. The germline CDR1 and CDR2 sequences are SGHRS and YFSETQ. V lost 0 bases, J lost 0 bases, and 9 bases lay in between. The CDR3 runs 16 residues.

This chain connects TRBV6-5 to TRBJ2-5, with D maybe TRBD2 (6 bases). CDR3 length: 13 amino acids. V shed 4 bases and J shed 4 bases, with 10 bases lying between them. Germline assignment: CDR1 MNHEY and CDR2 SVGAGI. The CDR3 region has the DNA TGTGCCAGCAGTTCAAAGGGAGGAGAGACCCAGTACTTC. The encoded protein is CASSSKGGETQYF.

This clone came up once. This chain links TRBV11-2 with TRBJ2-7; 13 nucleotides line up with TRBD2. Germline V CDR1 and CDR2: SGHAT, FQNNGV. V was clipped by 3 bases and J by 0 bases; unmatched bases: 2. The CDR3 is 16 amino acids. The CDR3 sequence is CASSLRTSGSSYEQYF. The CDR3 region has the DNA TGTGCCAGCAGCTTGAGGACTAGCGGGAGCTCCTACGAGCAGTACTTC.

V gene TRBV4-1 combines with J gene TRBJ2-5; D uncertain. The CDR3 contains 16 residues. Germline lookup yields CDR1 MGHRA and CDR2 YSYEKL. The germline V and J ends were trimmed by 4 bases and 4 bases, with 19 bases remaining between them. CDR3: CASSRSMAISAETQYF. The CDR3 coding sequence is TGCGCCAGCAGCCGATCGATGGCCATCTCTGCAGAGACCCAGTACTTC.

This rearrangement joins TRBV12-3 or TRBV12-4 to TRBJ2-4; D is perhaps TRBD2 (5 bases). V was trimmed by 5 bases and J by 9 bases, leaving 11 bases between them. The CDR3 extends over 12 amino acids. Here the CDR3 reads CASSGERVIQYF. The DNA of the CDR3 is TGTGCCAGCAGTGGGGAGAGGGTCATTCAGTACTTC.

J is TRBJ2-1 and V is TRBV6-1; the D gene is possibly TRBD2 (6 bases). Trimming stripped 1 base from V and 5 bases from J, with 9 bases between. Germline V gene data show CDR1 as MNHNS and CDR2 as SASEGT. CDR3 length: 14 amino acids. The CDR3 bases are TGTGCCAGCAGTGAAGTGGTAGCGGACAATGAGCAGTTCTTC. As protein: CASSEVVADNEQFF.

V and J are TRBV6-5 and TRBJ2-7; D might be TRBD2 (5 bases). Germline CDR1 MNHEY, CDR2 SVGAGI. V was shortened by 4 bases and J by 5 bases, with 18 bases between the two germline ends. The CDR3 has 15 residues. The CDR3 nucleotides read TGTGCCAGCAGTTCCCCTTCGGGGTCTATCCACGAGCAGTACTTC. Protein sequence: CASSSPSGSIHEQYF.

The CDR3 sequence: CASSLFGDRGLEQYV. Written as DNA, the CDR3 is TGTGCCAGCAGCTTGTTTGGGGACAGGGGGCTCGAGCAGTACGTC. This rearrangement joins TRBV5-6 to TRBJ2-7, with 12 bases fitting TRBD1. Trimming removed 1 base from V and 6 bases from J; junction bases left unmatched: 5. Per germline, CDR1 SGHDT and CDR2 YYEEEE. The CDR3 covers 15 residues.

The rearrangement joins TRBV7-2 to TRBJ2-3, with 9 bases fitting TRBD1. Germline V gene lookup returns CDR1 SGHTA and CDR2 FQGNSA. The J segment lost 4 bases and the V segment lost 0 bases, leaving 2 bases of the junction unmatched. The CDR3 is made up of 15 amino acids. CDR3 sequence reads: CASSLAQGAADTQYF. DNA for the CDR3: TGTGCCAGCAGCTTAGCACAGGGGGCGGCAGATACGCAGTATTTT. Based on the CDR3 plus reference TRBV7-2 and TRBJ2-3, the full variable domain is GAGVSQSPSNKVTEKGKDVELRCDPISGHTALYWYRQSLGQGLEFLIYFQGNSAPDKSGLPSDRFSAERTGGSVSTLTIQRTQQEDSAVYLCASSLAQGAADTQYFGPGTRLTVL.

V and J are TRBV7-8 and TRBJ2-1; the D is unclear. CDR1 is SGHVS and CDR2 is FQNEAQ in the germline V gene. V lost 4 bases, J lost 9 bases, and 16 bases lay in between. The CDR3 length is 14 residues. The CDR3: CASSSATAPGEQFF. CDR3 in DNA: TGTGCCAGCAGCTCCGCGACTGCCCCCGGTGAGCAGTTCTTC.

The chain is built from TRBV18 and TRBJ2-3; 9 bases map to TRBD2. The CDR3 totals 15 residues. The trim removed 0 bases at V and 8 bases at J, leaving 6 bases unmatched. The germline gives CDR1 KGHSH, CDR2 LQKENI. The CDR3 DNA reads TGTGCCAGCTCACCACCGTGGGTAGCGGGAGCTACGCAGTATTTT. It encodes CASSPPWVAGATQYF.

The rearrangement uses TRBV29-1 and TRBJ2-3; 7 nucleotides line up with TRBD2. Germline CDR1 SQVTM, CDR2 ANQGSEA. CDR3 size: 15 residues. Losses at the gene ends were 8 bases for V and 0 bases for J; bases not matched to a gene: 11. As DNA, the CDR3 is TGCAGCTACTCATCCTGGCGGGAGAGCACAGATACGCAGTATTTT. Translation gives CSYSSWRESTDTQYF.

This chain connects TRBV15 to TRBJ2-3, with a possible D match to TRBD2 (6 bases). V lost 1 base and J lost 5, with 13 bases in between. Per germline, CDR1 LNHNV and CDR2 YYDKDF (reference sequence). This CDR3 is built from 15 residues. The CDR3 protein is CATSRAAGPEDTQYF. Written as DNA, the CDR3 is TGTGCCACCAGCAGAGCAGCGGGTCCCGAAGATACGCAGTATTTT.

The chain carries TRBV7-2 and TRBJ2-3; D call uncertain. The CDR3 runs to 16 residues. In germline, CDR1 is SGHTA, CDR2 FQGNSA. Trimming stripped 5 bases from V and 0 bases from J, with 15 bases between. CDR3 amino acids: CASSRVYPVSTDTQYF. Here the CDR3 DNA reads TGTGCCAGCAGCAGAGTTTACCCCGTTAGCACAGATACGCAGTATTTT.

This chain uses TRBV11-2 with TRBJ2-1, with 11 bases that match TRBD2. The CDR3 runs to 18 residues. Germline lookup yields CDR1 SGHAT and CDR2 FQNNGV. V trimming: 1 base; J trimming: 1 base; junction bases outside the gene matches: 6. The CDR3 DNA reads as TGTGCCAGCAGCTTAGGAGACCTAGCGGGAGGATCCTACAATGAGCAGTTCTTC. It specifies CASSLGDLAGGSYNEQFF. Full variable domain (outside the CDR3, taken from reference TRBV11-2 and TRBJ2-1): EAGVAQSPRYKIIEKRQSVAFWCNPISGHATLYWYQQILGQGPKLLIQFQNNGVVDDSQLPKDRFSAERLKGVDSTLKIQPAKLEDSAVYLCASSLGDLAGGSYNEQFFGPGTRLTVL.

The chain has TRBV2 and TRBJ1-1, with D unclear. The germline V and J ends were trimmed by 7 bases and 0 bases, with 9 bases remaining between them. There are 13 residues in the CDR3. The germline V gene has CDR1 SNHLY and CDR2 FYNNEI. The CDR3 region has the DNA TGTGCCAGCACGGCAGGTCTGAACACTGAAGCTTTCTTT. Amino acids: CASTAGLNTEAFF.

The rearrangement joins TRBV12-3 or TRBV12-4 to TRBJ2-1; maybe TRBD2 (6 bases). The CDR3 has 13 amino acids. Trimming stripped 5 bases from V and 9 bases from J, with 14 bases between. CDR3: CASSLGLTIEQFF. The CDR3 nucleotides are TGTGCCAGCAGTCTCGGACTAACCATTGAGCAGTTCTTC.

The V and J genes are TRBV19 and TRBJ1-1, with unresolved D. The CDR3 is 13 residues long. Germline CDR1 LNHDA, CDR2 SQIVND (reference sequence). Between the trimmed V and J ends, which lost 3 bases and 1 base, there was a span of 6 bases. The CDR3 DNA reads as TGTGCCAGTAGTATCCCGGGGAACACTGAAGCTTTCTTT. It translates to CASSIPGNTEAFF.